In this sample, the clone carrying this T cell receptor beta chain turned up once. What it recognizes is unknown. Sorted-subset replicate PCR reactions contained 200 to 250 ng DNA, corresponding to about 30,000 T cell genomes. In the study's own analysis: Owing to the provision of junction-only sequences devoid of quality scores by immunoSEQ, filtering differed. Sequencing used immunoSEQ multiplex PCR; TCRdb keeps in-frame clones, though not all of them. V and J calls and clone size are copied from that table; D and trimming were computed from the DNA. The sample includes about 2.1 million clones, approximately 94% of them seen just once. The CDR3 consists of 16 residues. Per the germline V gene, CDR1 is MNHEY and CDR2 is SMNVEV (reference sequence). The V and J ends lost 2 bases and 0 bases respectively, with 14 bases between them. The sample originates from a study of shared clonotypes between healthy human individuals.

Only CD45RO-negative cells positively selected for CCR7 counted as naive CD8 cells, so terminally differentiated effector memory CD45RA+ cells were excluded. Findings of the study overall: Rarefaction curves obtained for sorted subsets showed sequencing incomplete despite large depth. Compared with memory subsets, naive subsets generally had larger estimated richness.

This sequence originates from a young man in good health. Some clones in this sample may be carry-over from other donors' samples. The chain employs TRBV27 and TRBJ2-7, with D maybe TRBD2 (6 bases). The sequenced sample was naive CD8+ T cells from PBMCs. CDR3 loop: CASSLATGGSSYEQYF. CDR3 in DNA: TGTGCCAGCAGTTTAGCGACCGGGGGAAGCTCCTACGAGCAGTACTTC.